The source of this TCR beta chain is a study of glioma-infiltrating T cells (dated by TCRdb to the mid-2010s). Study-level background: The study sequenced TCR alpha- and beta-chain repertoires from glioma tissue, from non-neoplastic brain tissue and from matched peripheral blood mononuclear cells. To measure how far tissue and blood T-cell populations diverged, each tissue-infiltrating repertoire was compared against the peripheral blood repertoire of the same patient. The paired cohort comprised three low-grade glioma patients, 8 or 9 primary glioblastoma patients and three non-glioma patients contributing non-neoplastic brain tissue.

This clonotype was detected a few times. The antigen this receptor binds is unknown. Within one base of it there is no much larger clone, and no base qualities were kept. The iRepertoire nested amplicon-rescue multiplex PCR (arm-PCR) platform was used to amplify TCR alpha and beta CDR3 regions from RNA. The input for one-step reverse transcription and amplification was about 85-450 ng of tissue mRNA or PBMC total RNA. Following bead purification, Illumina adapters were added through a secondary multiplex PCR, and the libraries were then gel-purified between 200 and 400 bp. Demultiplexing relied on internal 6-nucleotide barcodes carried by the libraries. Libraries were sequenced on an Illumina MiSeq with 2x220 or 2x250 nucleotide paired-end reads. For the original study's pipeline: FLASH 1.2.11 was used to merge paired reads, and BWA-MEM then aligned the reads to the GRCh37 human genome before TRA and TRB reads were extracted. V and J assignment used an IMGT-derived reference of cassette sequences and CDR3 motifs that included pseudogenes. Three-frame translation of reads was performed, and productive CDR3s were defined as those with a C...FGXG motif and no stop codons. Clonotypes were defined as unique combinations of V-J cassette pair and CDR3 amino acid sequence. Reads were filtered by Hamming distance, with the threshold set by the sequence error rate of each sample in mapped regions. TCRdb trimmed public reads at Q25 via fastp, called clones via MiXCR and kept in-frame beta chains. Rows with one shared CDR3 protein collapse into an entry with the most common genes and DNA. The V and J calls and clone size come from TCRdb's table, not from the authors' own analysis. The sample records 150,000 or so distinct CDR3 sequences, 35% to 50% of which are singletons. The ten largest clones add up to roughly 20% of the sample.

The CDR3 starts with the cysteine, ends with the phenylalanine, and has 15 residues. Only the CDR3 region is kept as DNA, spanning 45 bases read in frame from base 1. V loses 5 bases, J loses 0 bases, and the germline ends lie 11 bases apart. CDR1 and CDR2, looked up from the germline V gene (reference sequence), are SEHNR and FQNEAQ. What the research found in general, with its limitations: VJ-independent divergence between tissue and blood was below expectation in non-neoplastic patients but above expectation in all gliomas, especially low-grade gliomas. Tissue and blood shared very few CDR3 sequences, a result attributed to high CDR3 diversity and limited sampling. Group comparisons were based on small numbers of patients: three non-neoplastic, three low-grade glioma and several glioblastoma patients.

What was sequenced was glioma tissue, nonneoplastic brain tissue, or PBMCs (not recorded which). The rearrangement joined TRBV7-9 to TRBJ2-1; TRBD2 might be the D gene, on 6 matching bases. The receptor comes from a human donor with low-grade glioma or glioblastoma, undergoing nonglioma brain surgery, or in good health (not recorded which). CDR3 loop: CASSPGLSSYNEQFF. In nucleotides, the sequence is TGTGCCAGCAGCCCGGGACTGAGCTCCTACAATGAGCAGTTCTTC.